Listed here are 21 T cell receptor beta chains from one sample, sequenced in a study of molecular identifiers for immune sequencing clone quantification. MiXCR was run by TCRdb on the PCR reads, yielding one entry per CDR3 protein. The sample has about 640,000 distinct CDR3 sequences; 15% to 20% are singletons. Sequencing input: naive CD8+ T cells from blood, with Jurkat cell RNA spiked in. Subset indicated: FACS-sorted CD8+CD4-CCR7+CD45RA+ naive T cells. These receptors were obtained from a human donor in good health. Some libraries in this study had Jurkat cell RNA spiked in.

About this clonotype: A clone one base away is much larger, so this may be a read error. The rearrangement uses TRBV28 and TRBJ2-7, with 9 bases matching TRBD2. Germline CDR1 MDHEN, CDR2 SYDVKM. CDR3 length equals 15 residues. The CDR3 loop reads CAGSFVLAGIYEQYF. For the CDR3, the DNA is TGTGCCGGCAGTTTTGTGCTAGCGGGAATTTACGAGCAGTACTTC.

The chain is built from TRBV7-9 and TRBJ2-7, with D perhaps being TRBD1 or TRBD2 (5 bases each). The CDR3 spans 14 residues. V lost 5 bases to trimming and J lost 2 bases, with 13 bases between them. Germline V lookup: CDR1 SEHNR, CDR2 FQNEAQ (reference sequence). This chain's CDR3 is CASSNRDVTYEQYF. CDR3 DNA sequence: TGTGCCAGCAGCAACCGGGACGTAACCTACGAGCAGTACTTC.

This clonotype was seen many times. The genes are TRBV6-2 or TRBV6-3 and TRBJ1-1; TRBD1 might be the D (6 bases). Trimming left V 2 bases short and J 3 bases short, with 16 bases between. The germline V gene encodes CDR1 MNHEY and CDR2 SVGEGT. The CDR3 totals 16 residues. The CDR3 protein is CASSYERGEGDTEAFF. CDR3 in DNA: TGTGCCAGCAGTTACGAGAGGGGCGAGGGGGACACTGAAGCTTTCTTT.

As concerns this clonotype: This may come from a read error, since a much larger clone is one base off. The CDR3 DNA is TGTGCCAGCAGCCCGACTAGCGGGAGGTGCACAGATACGCAGTATTTT. Translated, it gives CASSPTSGRCTDTQYF. The rearrangement links TRBV7-9 to TRBJ2-3, with TRBD2 matching 13 bases. In germline, CDR1 is SEHNR, CDR2 FQNEAQ (reference sequence). With V trimmed by 5 bases and J by 1 base, 3 bases remained unmatched. There are 16 residues in the CDR3.

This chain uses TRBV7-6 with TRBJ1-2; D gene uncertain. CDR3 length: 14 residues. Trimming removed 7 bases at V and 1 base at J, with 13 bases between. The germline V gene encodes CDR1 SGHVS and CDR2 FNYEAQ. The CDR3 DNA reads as TGTGCCAGCACCCCCGGTATTCTTAACTATGGCTACACCTTC. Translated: CASTPGILNYGYTF. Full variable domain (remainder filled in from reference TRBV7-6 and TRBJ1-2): GAGVSQSPRYKVTKRGQDVALRCDPISGHVSLYWYRQALGQGPEFLTYFNYEAQQDKSGLPNDRFSAERPEGSISTLTIQRTEQRDSAMYRCASTPGILNYGYTFGSGTRLTVV.

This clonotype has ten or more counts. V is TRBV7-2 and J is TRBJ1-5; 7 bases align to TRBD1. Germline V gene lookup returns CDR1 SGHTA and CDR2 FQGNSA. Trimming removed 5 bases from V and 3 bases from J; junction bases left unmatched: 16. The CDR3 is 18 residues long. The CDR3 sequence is CASSPEGGGLVYNQPQHF. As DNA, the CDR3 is TGTGCCAGCAGCCCGGAGGGAGGGGGCCTGGTTTACAATCAGCCCCAGCATTTT.

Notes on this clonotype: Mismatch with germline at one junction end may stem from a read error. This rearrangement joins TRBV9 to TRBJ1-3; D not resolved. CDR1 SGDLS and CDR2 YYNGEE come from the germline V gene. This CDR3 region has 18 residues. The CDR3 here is CASSEETLASSSGNAIYF. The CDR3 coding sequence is TGTGCCAGCAGCGAGGAGACCCTAGCCTCCTCGTCTGGAAACGCCATATATTTT.

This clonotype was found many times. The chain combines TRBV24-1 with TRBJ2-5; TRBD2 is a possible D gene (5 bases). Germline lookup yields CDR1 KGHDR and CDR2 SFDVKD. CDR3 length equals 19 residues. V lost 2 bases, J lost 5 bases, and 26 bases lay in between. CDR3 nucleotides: TGTGCCACCAGTGATTCACTTGTTGGCCCGGACCCTGGAGGCGAGACCCAGTACTTC. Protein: CATSDSLVGPDPGGETQYF.

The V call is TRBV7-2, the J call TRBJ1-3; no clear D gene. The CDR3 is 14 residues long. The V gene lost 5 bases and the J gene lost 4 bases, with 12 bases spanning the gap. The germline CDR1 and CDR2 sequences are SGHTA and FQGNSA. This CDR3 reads CASSPLISGNTIYF. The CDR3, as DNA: TGTGCCAGCAGCCCCCTCATTTCGGGAAACACCATATATTTT.

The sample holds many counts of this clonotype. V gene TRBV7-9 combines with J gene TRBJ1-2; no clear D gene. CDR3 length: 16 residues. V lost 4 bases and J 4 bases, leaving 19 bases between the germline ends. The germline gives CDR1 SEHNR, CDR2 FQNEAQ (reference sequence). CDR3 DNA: TGTGCCAGCAGCTCTCTAGAAGGACCGCTGATCTATGGCTACACCTTC. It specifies CASSSLEGPLIYGYTF.

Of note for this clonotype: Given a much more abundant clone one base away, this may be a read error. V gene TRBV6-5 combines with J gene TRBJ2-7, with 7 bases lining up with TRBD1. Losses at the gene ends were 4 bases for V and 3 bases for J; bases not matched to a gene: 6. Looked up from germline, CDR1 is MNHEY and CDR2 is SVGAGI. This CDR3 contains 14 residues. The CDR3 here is CASSLGQAGYEQYF. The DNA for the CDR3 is TGTGCCAGCAGTTTAGGACAGGCCGGCTACGAGCAGTACTTC.

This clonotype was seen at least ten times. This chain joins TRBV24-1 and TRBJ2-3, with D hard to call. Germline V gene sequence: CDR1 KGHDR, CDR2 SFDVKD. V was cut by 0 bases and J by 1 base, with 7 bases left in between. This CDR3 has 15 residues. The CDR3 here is CATSDLMDGTDTQYF. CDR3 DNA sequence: TGTGCCACCAGTGATTTGATGGACGGCACAGATACGCAGTATTTT.

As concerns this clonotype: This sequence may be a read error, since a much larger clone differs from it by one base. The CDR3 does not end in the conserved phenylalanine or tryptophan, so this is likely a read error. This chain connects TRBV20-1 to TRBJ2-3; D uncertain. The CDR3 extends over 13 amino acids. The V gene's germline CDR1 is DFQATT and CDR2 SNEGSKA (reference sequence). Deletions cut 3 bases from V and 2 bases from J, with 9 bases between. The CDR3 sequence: CSASSRNTDTQYL. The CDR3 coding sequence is TGCAGTGCTAGTAGTAGAAACACAGATACGCAGTATCTT.

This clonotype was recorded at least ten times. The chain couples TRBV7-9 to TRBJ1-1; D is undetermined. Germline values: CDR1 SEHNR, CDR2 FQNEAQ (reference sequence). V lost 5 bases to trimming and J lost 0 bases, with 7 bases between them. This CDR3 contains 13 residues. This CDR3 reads CASSGPLNTEAFF. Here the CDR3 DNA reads TGTGCCAGCAGCGGGCCTTTGAACACTGAAGCTTTCTTT.

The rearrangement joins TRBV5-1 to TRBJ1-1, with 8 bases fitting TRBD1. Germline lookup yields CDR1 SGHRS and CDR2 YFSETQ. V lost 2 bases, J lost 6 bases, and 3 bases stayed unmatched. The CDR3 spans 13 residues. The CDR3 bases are TGCGCCAGCAGCTTCTTACAGGGGGCTGAAGCTTTCTTT. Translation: CASSFLQGAEAFF.

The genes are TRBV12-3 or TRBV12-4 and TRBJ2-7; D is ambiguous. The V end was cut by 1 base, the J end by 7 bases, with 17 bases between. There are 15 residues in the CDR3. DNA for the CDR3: TGTGCCAGCAGTTTAGATTCGACTGCCCTAAAAGAGCAGTACTTC. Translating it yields CASSLDSTALKEQYF.

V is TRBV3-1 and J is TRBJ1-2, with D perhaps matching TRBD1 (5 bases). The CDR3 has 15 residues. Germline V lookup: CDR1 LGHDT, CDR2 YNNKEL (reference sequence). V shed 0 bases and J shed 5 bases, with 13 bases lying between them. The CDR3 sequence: CASSQDTEGYYGYTF. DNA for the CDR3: TGTGCCAGCAGCCAAGATACCGAGGGGTATTATGGCTACACCTTC.

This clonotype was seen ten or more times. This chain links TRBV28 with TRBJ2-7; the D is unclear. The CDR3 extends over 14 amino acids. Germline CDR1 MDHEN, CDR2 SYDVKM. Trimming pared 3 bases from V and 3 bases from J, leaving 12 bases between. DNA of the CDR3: TGTGCCAGCAGTTTCCCGGGCGGAGACTACGAGCAGTACTTC. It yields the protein CASSFPGGDYEQYF.

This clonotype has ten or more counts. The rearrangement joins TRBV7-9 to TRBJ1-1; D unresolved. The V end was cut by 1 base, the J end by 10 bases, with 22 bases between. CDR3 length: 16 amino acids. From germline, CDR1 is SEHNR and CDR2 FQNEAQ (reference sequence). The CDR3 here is CASSLESTGVKGLAFF. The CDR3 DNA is TGTGCCAGCAGCTTAGAGTCTACGGGCGTAAAGGGCCTAGCTTTCTTT.

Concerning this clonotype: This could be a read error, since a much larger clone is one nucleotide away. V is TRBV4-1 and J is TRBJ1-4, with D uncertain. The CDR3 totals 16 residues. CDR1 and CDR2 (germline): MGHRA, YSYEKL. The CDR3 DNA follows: TGCGCCAGCAGCCAAGCGGCAGCACGGGGAATCGAAAAACTGGTTTTT. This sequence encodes CASSQAAARGIEKLVF.

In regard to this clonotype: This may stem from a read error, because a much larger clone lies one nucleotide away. The CDR3 coding sequence is TGTGCCAGCAGCTCAAGCGGTAGCCGGGGCTACCCAAGAAACACCATATATTTT. Translating it yields CASSSSGSRGYPRNTIYF. The chain carries TRBV7-9 and TRBJ1-3, with a tentative D call TRBD1 (5 bases). V lost 4 bases, J lost 5 bases, and 24 bases lay in between. CDR1 is SEHNR and CDR2 is FQNEAQ in the germline V gene (reference sequence). The CDR3 loop spans 18 amino acids.